This TCR beta chain was profiled in a study of cytomegalovirus exposure and HLA in healthy donors. About the research overall: A subsequent analysis stated that the 95 to 150 validation repertoires were run on the same platform as the roughly 700 first-cohort repertoires. General observations from the study: TCR beta chains numbering some 150 were designated cytomegalovirus-associated. High sensitivity and specificity were reportedly achieved when the classifier diagnosed cytomegalovirus status.

The data were produced by immunoSEQ multiplex PCR, yet TCRdb's version contains in-frame clones alone and is incomplete. The table includes 50,000 or so clones, more than 85% detected once. Details on this clone: Its antigen is unknown.

V was shortened by 3 bases and J by 2 bases, with 9 bases between the two germline ends. This CDR3 has 14 residues. Germline V gene data show CDR1 as KGHSH and CDR2 as LQKENI. Sequenced: PBMCs. The origin of this receptor is a woman aged 30 to 39 in good health and CMV-seronegative. The chain links TRBV18 to TRBJ2-3, with a tentative D call TRBD2 (6 bases). Written as DNA, the CDR3 is TGTGCCAGCTCACCTCCGGGACTCACAGATACGCAGTATTTT. Residues: CASSPPGLTDTQYF.